The T cell receptor (beta chain) described here comes from a study of blood T cells in healthy people across ages. Using a J-beta primer mix together with a sample-barcoded 5' primer, a second PCR was run for roughly 6 to 11 cycles. TCRdb processed the 5' RACE reads anew with MiXCR; each CDR3 protein has one entry. The sample has some 1,800,000 distinct CDR3 sequences, roughly two fifths seen once; the top ten hold more than 20%. Germline V gene lookup returns CDR1 SNHLY and CDR2 FYNNEI. There are 15 residues in the CDR3. Trimming removed 2 bases at V and 4 bases at J, with 14 bases between. A note on this clonotype: Its antigen is not known.

Study-wide results and limits: Higher naive T cell percentage went strongly together with higher TCR beta diversity.

Individuals who donated were healthy Caucasians from Russia aged about 6 to 90. The V call is TRBV2, the J call TRBJ1-2; a possible D gene is TRBD1 (6 bases). This TCR was recovered from a human donor in good health. The sequenced sample consisted of blood. This CDR3 is CASSELGAGAYGYTF. DNA of the CDR3: TGTGCCAGCAGTGAATTAGGGGCAGGGGCCTATGGCTACACCTTC.